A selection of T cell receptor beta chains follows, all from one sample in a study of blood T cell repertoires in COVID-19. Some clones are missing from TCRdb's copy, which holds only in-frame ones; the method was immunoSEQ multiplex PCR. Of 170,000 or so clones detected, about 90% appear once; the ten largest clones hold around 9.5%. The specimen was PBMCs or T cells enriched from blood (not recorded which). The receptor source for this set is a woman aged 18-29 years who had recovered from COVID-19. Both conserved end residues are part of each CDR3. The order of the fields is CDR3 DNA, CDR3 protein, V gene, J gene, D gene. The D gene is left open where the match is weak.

DNA: TGTGCCAGCAGTCACCAACTTGGCACTGAAGCTTTCTTT; CDR3: CASSHQLGTEAFF; V: TRBV28; J: TRBJ1-1; D: -
DNA: TGTGCCAGCAGCGCGGGACTAGCGGGAGGGGATACGCAGTATTTT; CDR3: CASSAGLAGGDTQYF; V: TRBV11-3; J: TRBJ2-3; D: TRBD2
DNA: TGTGCCAGTAGACAAGCGGGAGACACCGGGGAGCTGTTTTTT; CDR3: CASRQAGDTGELFF; V: TRBV19; J: TRBJ2-2; D: TRBD2
DNA: TGTGCCAGCAGCTATGGGACAGGGACCTACGAGCAGTACTTC; CDR3: CASSYGTGTYEQYF; V: TRBV27; J: TRBJ2-7; D: TRBD1
DNA: TGTGCCAGCAGTGAGACGGGAAACTATGGCTACACCTTC; CDR3: CASSETGNYGYTF; V: TRBV6-1; J: TRBJ1-2; D: -
DNA: TGTGCCACCAGCAGTGCCGGGACAGGGGACGATAAAGCCTATGGCTACACCTTC; CDR3: CATSSAGTGDDKAYGYTF; V: TRBV15; J: TRBJ1-2; D: TRBD1
DNA: TGTGCCAGCGGGAGACAACCTCACTACGAGCAGTACTTC; CDR3: CASGRQPHYEQYF; V: TRBV6-5; J: TRBJ2-7; D: -
DNA: TGTGCCAGTAGCATTTACGGGACAGAAAATAATTCACCCCTCCACTTT; CDR3: CASSIYGTENNSPLHF; V: TRBV19; J: TRBJ1-6; D: TRBD1
DNA: TGTGCCAGTACTAGGCCGGGACAGGGCCCCTACGAGCAGTACTTC; CDR3: CASTRPGQGPYEQYF; V: TRBV19; J: TRBJ2-7; D: TRBD1
DNA: TGCGCCAGCAGCTTTCCGGGGGTGACAACTAATGAAAAACTGTTTTTT; CDR3: CASSFPGVTTNEKLFF; V: TRBV4-1; J: TRBJ1-4; D: -